Listed here are 24 T cell receptor beta chains from one sample, sequenced in a study of shared clonotypes between healthy human individuals. Here immunoSEQ multiplex PCR was the method, and the copy in TCRdb shows in-frame clones only, minus some. The sample has fewer than 3 million clones, approximately 90% seen once. The sequencing input was naive CD4+ T cells from PBMCs. Subset defined: CD45RA+ positively selected. Receptors were obtained from a man between 18 and 35 years old in good health. Some clones in this sample may be carry-over from other donors' samples.

The chain has TRBV6-5 and TRBJ2-1; D is ambiguous. The CDR3 is 13 residues long. Deletions cut 2 bases from V and 10 bases from J, with 12 bases between. Germline V gives CDR1 MNHEY, CDR2 SVGAGI. This CDR3 is CASSYRSFGEQFF. The CDR3 DNA sequence: TGTGCCAGCAGTTACCGATCTTTCGGGGAGCAGTTCTTC.

The chain links TRBV6-6 to TRBJ2-5; 10 positions match TRBD2. J gave up 4 bases and V 0 bases, and 5 bases lay outside the gene matches. Looked up from germline, CDR1 is MNHNY and CDR2 is SVGAGI (reference sequence). The CDR3 runs to 16 residues. CDR3 DNA sequence: TGTGCCAGCAGTTACTCGGTAGCGGGAGGAGGAGAGACCCAGTACTTC. Protein: CASSYSVAGGGETQYF.

The sample holds a few counts of this clone. The sample contains more than one DNA sequence encoding this CDR3. The genes are TRBV28 and TRBJ2-3; D remains unclear. CDR1 is MDHEN, CDR2 SYDVKM, per germline. The CDR3 is 12 amino acids. V dropped 2 bases and J dropped 4 bases, with 4 bases sitting between them. This chain's CDR3 is CASSLRSDTQYF. CDR3 in DNA: TGTGCCAGCAGTTTAAGGTCAGATACGCAGTATTTT.

The chain is built from TRBV18 and TRBJ1-1, with D perhaps TRBD1 (5 bases). The CDR3 is 15 amino acids. Germline V CDR1 and CDR2: KGHSH, LQKENI. V gave up 4 bases and J gave up 5 bases, with 17 bases separating them. CDR3 loop: CASSQGRAGQTEAFF. DNA for the CDR3: TGTGCCAGCTCACAAGGGAGGGCAGGGCAAACTGAAGCTTTCTTT.

Of note for this clone: Other DNA sequences in this specimen translate into the identical CDR3. V is TRBV5-1 and J is TRBJ2-5, with TRBD2 identical over 9 bases. CDR1 and CDR2 (germline): SGHRS, YFSETQ. The CDR3 sequence is 14 residues long. V lost 3 bases and J lost 2; bases outside the gene matches: 2. The CDR3 is CASSSTSGQETQYF. As DNA, the CDR3 is TGCGCCAGCAGCTCGACTAGCGGACAAGAGACCCAGTACTTC.

The chain couples TRBV14 to TRBJ2-1; TRBD2 might be the D (5 bases). Trimming pared 5 bases from V and 2 bases from J, leaving 19 bases between. Germline V gene sequence: CDR1 SGHDN, CDR2 FVKESK. CDR3 length equals 17 residues. The CDR3 DNA reads TGTGCCAGCAGCAACCTAGCTGCGGCAGCGGCCTACAATGAGCAGTTCTTC. Protein: CASSNLAAAAAYNEQFF. Supplemented by reference TRBV14 and TRBJ2-1, the full variable domain reads EAGVTQFPSHSVIEKGQTVTLRCDPISGHDNLYWYRRVMGKEIKFLLHFVKESKQDESGMPNNRFLAERTGGTYSTLKVQPAELEDSGVYFCASSNLAAAAAYNEQFFGPGTRLTVL.

The chain couples TRBV2 to TRBJ1-2; no clear D. This CDR3 is built from 12 residues. In germline, CDR1 is SNHLY, CDR2 FYNNEI. Trimming took 7 bases from V and 4 from J, leaving 10 bases between them. Written as DNA, the CDR3 is TGTGCCAGCACCGTGGGGTCCTATGGCTACACCTTC. Translated, it gives CASTVGSYGYTF.

This chain uses TRBV6-1 with TRBJ1-1, with D perhaps TRBD1 (5 bases). The germline V gene encodes CDR1 MNHNS and CDR2 SASEGT. Trimming took 4 bases from V and 0 from J, leaving 12 bases between them. The CDR3 is 15 residues long. The CDR3 protein is CASSGQSRVNTEAFF. CDR3 bases: TGTGCCAGCAGTGGCCAGTCCAGGGTGAACACTGAAGCTTTCTTT.

This chain links TRBV29-1 with TRBJ1-1, with no clear D. Germline loops: CDR1 SQVTM, CDR2 ANQGSEA. This CDR3 comprises 11 residues. The CDR3 here is CSVQTHTEAFF. As DNA, the CDR3 is TGCTCCGTACAAACCCACACTGAAGCTTTCTTT.

The chain couples TRBV7-2 to TRBJ1-2; 7 bases agree with TRBD1. Germline loops: CDR1 SGHTA, CDR2 FQGNSA. Trimming at V came to 4 bases and at J to 8 bases, leaving 13 bases not matched to a gene. The CDR3 contains 15 residues. The CDR3 reads CASSSPRTGPRGYTF. In nucleotides, the CDR3 is TGTGCCAGCAGCTCACCCCGGACAGGTCCTCGGGGCTACACCTTC.

The chain joins TRBV10-3 to TRBJ2-2; 10 nucleotides align to TRBD2. V gave up 10 bases and J gave up 2 bases; unmatched junction bases: 10. Germline V gene data show CDR1 as ENHRY and CDR2 as SYGVKD. The CDR3 contains 16 residues. The CDR3 bases are TGTGCCACTGGGAGACTAGCGGGCCCAAACACCGGGGAGCTGTTTTTT. Translating it yields CATGRLAGPNTGELFF.

The V and J genes are TRBV6-1 and TRBJ2-6; 9 bases match TRBD1. Germline V gene lookup returns CDR1 MNHNS and CDR2 SASEGT. The ends lost 4 bases at V and 2 bases at J; junction bases unmatched: 12. The CDR3 length is 19 residues. This chain's CDR3 is CASSARDRVLSAGANVLTF. The CDR3 DNA follows: TGTGCCAGCAGTGCTCGGGACAGGGTGCTTTCGGCTGGGGCCAACGTCCTGACTTTC.

The chain employs TRBV5-1 and TRBJ2-7; D unresolved. CDR3 length: 14 residues. Germline lookup yields CDR1 SGHRS and CDR2 YFSETQ. V was cut by 0 bases and J by 7 bases, with 14 bases left in between. The CDR3 nucleotides are TGCGCCAGCAGCTTGGGAGGCGGTGCCGGGGAGCAGTACTTC. Its translation is CASSLGGGAGEQYF.

CDR3 nucleotides: TGTGCCAGCAGCCCCACACGGGGCGGGACCGGGGAGCTGTTTTTT. It codes for CASSPTRGGTGELFF. The V call is TRBV28, the J call TRBJ2-2, with D perhaps TRBD1 or TRBD2 (5 bases each). Trimming left V 6 bases short and J 5 bases short, with 16 bases between. The CDR3 is 15 amino acids. CDR1 and CDR2 from the germline V gene are MDHEN and SYDVKM.

The rearrangement uses TRBV28 and TRBJ2-2; tentative D call: TRBD1 (6 bases). Germline-derived CDR1 and CDR2 are MDHEN and SYDVKM. V was cut by 3 bases and J by 6 bases, with 14 bases left in between. This CDR3 region has 15 residues. The CDR3 loop reads CASSFSQGLAGELFF. CDR3 nucleotide sequence: TGTGCCAGCAGTTTTTCCCAGGGGTTAGCCGGGGAGCTGTTTTTT.

V usage is TRBV27 and J usage is TRBJ1-2; D ambiguous. V was shortened by 6 bases and J by 2 bases, with 10 bases between the two germline ends. Germline V gene lookup returns CDR1 MNHEY and CDR2 SMNVEV (reference sequence). The CDR3 loop spans 13 amino acids. The CDR3: CASSQRVNYGYTF. The CDR3 DNA reads as TGTGCCAGCAGCCAAAGGGTCAACTATGGCTACACCTTC.

The chain recombines TRBV5-1 with TRBJ2-7, with D hard to call. This CDR3 contains 11 residues. CDR1 and CDR2 from the germline V gene are SGHRS and YFSETQ. Between the trimmed V and J ends, which lost 4 bases and 5 bases, there was a span of 7 bases. The CDR3 bases are TGCGCCAGCAGCGTCCAGCACGAGCAGTACTTC. It specifies CASSVQHEQYF.

The chain recombines TRBV5-1 with TRBJ2-7; no firm D call. The germline V gene encodes CDR1 SGHRS and CDR2 YFSETQ. There are 15 residues in the CDR3. Trimming stripped 4 bases from V and 2 bases from J, with 16 bases between. This CDR3 reads CASSPEIAIPYEQYF. DNA of the CDR3: TGCGCCAGCAGCCCGGAGATTGCTATCCCCTACGAGCAGTACTTC.

CDR3 nucleotides: TGTGCCACCAGCAGAGATAGGGGCAGGGACTATGGCTACACCTTC. Encoded protein: CATSRDRGRDYGYTF. The chain carries TRBV15 and TRBJ1-2; D is perhaps TRBD1 (5 bases). CDR3 length equals 15 residues. Per germline, CDR1 LNHNV and CDR2 YYDKDF (reference sequence). V gave up 0 bases and J gave up 3 bases, with 11 bases separating them.

The chain couples TRBV7-8 to TRBJ1-2; 7 nucleotides align to TRBD1. The CDR3 spans 15 residues. V was pared by 4 bases and J by 5 bases, with 10 bases of the junction left unmatched. Germline assignment: CDR1 SGHVS and CDR2 FQNEAQ. CDR3 nucleotides: TGTGCCAGCAGCTCTGCTCCGGGACAGCTATATGGCTACACCTTC. Encoded protein: CASSSAPGQLYGYTF.

The V and J genes are TRBV7-2 and TRBJ2-7; D call uncertain. In germline, CDR1 is SGHTA, CDR2 FQGNSA. This CDR3 region has 14 residues. With 1 base removed from V and 0 bases from J, the gap between germline ends came to 7 bases. CDR3 DNA: TGTGCCAGCAGCTTAGAAACGGTCTCCTACGAGCAGTACTTC. Amino acid sequence: CASSLETVSYEQYF.

The rearrangement uses TRBV5-1 and TRBJ2-7; D gene uncertain. The CDR3 length is 13 residues. Trimming took 4 bases from V and 2 from J, leaving 10 bases between them. CDR1 and CDR2 (germline): SGHRS, YFSETQ. The CDR3 coding sequence is TGCGCCAGCAGCCCCACAGAGACCTACGAGCAGTACTTC. The encoded protein is CASSPTETYEQYF.

This rearrangement joins TRBV30 to TRBJ2-7; 9 nucleotides align to TRBD1. The germline V gene encodes CDR1 GTSNPN and CDR2 SVGIG (reference sequence). The J segment lost 5 bases and the V segment lost 4 bases, leaving 6 bases of the junction unmatched. The length of the CDR3 is 13 residues. The CDR3 is CAWTRDRAHEQYF. The CDR3 nucleotides read TGTGCCTGGACCCGGGACAGGGCCCACGAGCAGTACTTC.

The genes are TRBV27 and TRBJ1-5; D is possibly TRBD1 (6 bases). Trimming shortened V by 2 bases and J by 2 bases, and 13 bases separated the two germline ends. The CDR3 loop spans 16 amino acids. Germline CDR1 reads MNHEY; CDR2 reads SMNVEV (reference sequence). DNA for the CDR3: TGTGCCAGCAGTTTAACAGGGACGGGGCGCAATCAGCCCCAGCATTTT. It translates to CASSLTGTGRNQPQHF.